This T cell receptor (beta chain) emerged from a study of T cell responses to AZD1222 COVID-19 vaccine. Repertoires were generated with immunoSEQ multiplex PCR, while TCRdb's copy carries only in-frame clones and drops some. The sample holds roughly 120,000 clones; about 87% are singletons and the top ten take approximately 6.4%. V was shortened by 3 bases and J by 2 bases, with 16 bases between the two germline ends. Germline assignment: CDR1 LNHNV and CDR2 YYDKDF (reference sequence). There are 16 residues in the CDR3. This specimen consisted of peripheral blood, obtained 28 days after the second AZD1222 dose. This TCR derives from an adult who received the AZD1222 COVID-19 vaccine. V and J are TRBV15 and TRBJ1-1; tentatively, D is TRBD1 (6 bases). In DNA, the CDR3 is TGTGCCACCAGCAGGGGCAGGGACAAAGGTAACACTGAAGCTTTCTTT. Translated, it gives CATSRGRDKGNTEAFF.